This T cell receptor (beta chain) was observed in a study of T cells in Graves' hyperthyroidism and ophthalmopathy. As for the study in general: Peripheral blood was obtained at initial diagnosis, preceding any treatment.

V lost 4 bases and J lost 8, with 14 bases in between. The CDR3 length is 13 residues. In germline, CDR1 is SQVTM, CDR2 ANQGSEA. It was RNA transcripts that yielded the amplified TCR beta CDR3 regions. The HTBI primer set drove a first-round RT-PCR of the TCR CDR3. A single record per CDR3 protein comes from TCRdb applying MiXCR to the multiplex PCR reads. The sample lists more than 550,000 distinct CDR3 sequences; around 20% were seen once. The sample of blood was obtained at first hyperthyroidism diagnosis (before any ophthalmopathy symptoms). The rearrangement links TRBV29-1 to TRBJ1-4; D uncertain. The sequence came from a woman aged 45-65 years with Graves' hyperthyroidism that later progressed to Graves' ophthalmopathy. Source material: blood. CDR3 loop: CSVVAGSGEKLFF. The CDR3 bases are TGCAGCGTTGTTGCGGGATCGGGGGAAAAACTGTTTTTT.